This entry lists 2 T cell receptor beta chains sequenced from one sample in a study of cytomegalovirus exposure and HLA in healthy donors. The PCR used 60 Vbeta and 13 Jbeta primers. Libraries were prepared by immunoSEQ multiplex PCR; TCRdb keeps only in-frame clonotypes and omits some of them. The sample lists some 110,000 clones, 83% occurring once. Sequenced input: PBMCs. The receptor source for this set is a man younger than 30 in good health and CMV-seronegative.

This chain uses TRBV4-1 with TRBJ2-7; the D gene is possibly TRBD1 (6 bases). CDR3 length equals 14 residues. V shed 1 base and J shed 1 base, with 8 bases lying between them. Germline CDR1 is MGHRA and CDR2 is YSYEKL. The DNA of the CDR3 is TGCGCCAGCAGCCAAGCCGGACAGTCCTACGAGCAGTACTTC. This encodes CASSQAGQSYEQYF.

CDR3 loop: CARSLAQGCEQYF. The CDR3 DNA sequence: TGTGCCAGAAGCTTGGCCCAGGGGTGCGAGCAGTACTTC. The V and J genes are TRBV5-3 and TRBJ2-7; the D gene is possibly TRBD1 (6 bases). TRBV5-3 is flagged as an ORF with uncertain function. V was pared by 0 bases and J by 6 bases, with 10 bases between. CDR3 length equals 13 residues.